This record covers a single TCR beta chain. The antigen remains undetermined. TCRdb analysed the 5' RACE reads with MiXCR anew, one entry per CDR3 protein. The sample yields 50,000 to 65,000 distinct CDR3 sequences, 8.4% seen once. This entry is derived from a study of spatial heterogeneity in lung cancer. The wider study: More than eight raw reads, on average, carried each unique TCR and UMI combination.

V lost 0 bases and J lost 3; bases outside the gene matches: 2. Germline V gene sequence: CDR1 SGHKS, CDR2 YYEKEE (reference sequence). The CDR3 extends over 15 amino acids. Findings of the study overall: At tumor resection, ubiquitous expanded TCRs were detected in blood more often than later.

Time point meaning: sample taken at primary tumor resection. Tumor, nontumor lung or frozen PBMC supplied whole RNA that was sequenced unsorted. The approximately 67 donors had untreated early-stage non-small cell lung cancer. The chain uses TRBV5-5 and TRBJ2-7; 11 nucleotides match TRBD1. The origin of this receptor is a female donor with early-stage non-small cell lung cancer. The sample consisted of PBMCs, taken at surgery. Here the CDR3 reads CASSLGTGGIYEQYV. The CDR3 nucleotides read TGTGCCAGCAGCTTGGGGACAGGGGGCATCTACGAGCAGTACGTC.